This T cell receptor beta chain was identified in a study of cytomegalovirus exposure and HLA in healthy donors. There are 15 residues in the CDR3. Germline V lookup: CDR1 SGHTA, CDR2 FQGNSA. Trimming removed 6 bases at V and 3 bases at J, with 18 bases between. PCR employed 60 Vbeta and 13 Jbeta primers. Some clones are missing from TCRdb's copy, which holds only in-frame ones; the method was immunoSEQ multiplex PCR. This table holds about 170,000 clones, nearly 80% found once. The sample taken for sequencing was PBMCs. The J gene is TRBJ2-7, the V gene TRBV7-2; tentative D call: TRBD2 (7 bases). The TCR sequence derives from a middle-aged man in good health and CMV-seropositive. DNA for the CDR3: TGTGCCAGCAGGGGGGGCGCCGGGGGGCACTACGAGCAGTACTTC. This translates into CASRGGAGGHYEQYF.